This T cell receptor beta chain was identified in a study of CD8+ T cells in alopecia areata. Treatment in this sample: oral pan-JAK inhibitor, 5-10 mg twice daily. Between the trimmed V and J ends, which lost 1 base and 8 bases, there was a span of 8 bases. Per germline, CDR1 DFQATT and CDR2 SNEGSKA (reference sequence). The CDR3 has 11 residues. As the sequencing template, cDNA was produced by extracting RNA and reverse transcribing it. Sequencing used immunoSEQ multiplex PCR; TCRdb keeps in-frame clones, though not all of them. The sample yields 150,000 to 200,000 clones, roughly 60% seen once. The sequence was collected from a human donor with alopecia areata. Specimen: CD4+ T cells sorted from blood, collected at week 24, from a patient treated with tofacitinib. The rearrangement joins TRBV20-1 to TRBJ1-2; D ambiguous. CDR3: CSARGRVGYTF. The CDR3 DNA reads as TGCAGTGCTAGAGGGAGGGTAGGCTACACCTTC.